The rows below give T cell receptor beta chains drawn from one sample of a study of cytomegalovirus exposure and HLA in healthy donors. Here immunoSEQ multiplex PCR was the method, and the copy in TCRdb shows in-frame clones only, minus some. The sample contains 60,000 to 100,000 clones, 60% to 85% of which appear only once. Sequencing was carried out using PBMCs. These receptors all stem from a male donor in good health and CMV-seropositive. The CDR3 runs from the conserved cysteine through the conserved F or W. The D gene is left open where the match is weak. Rows may omit the clone size; those that give it use once, few, many or a size class.

d_call clone_size j_call v_call cdr3_aa cdr3_nt
. . TRBJ2-1 TRBV30 CAWSGLDNEQFF TGTGCCTGGAGTGGACTCGACAATGAGCAGTTCTTC
TRBD2 . TRBJ2-2 TRBV2 CASSFAGETGELFF TGTGCCAGCAGTTTTGCGGGAGAGACCGGGGAGCTGTTTTTT
. . TRBJ1-5 TRBV27 CASSLRGVGDQPQHF TGTGCCAGCAGTTTACGGGGGGTCGGGGATCAGCCCCAGCATTTT
. . TRBJ1-5 TRBV10-3 CAISEGEESNQPQHF TGTGCCATCAGTGAAGGGGAAGAAAGCAATCAGCCCCAGCATTTT
. . TRBJ2-5 TRBV18 CASSSIRVQETQYF TGTGCCAGCTCCTCAATTCGCGTACAAGAGACCCAGTACTTC
. once TRBJ2-5 TRBV6-5 CASSYGPSRRETQYF TGTGCCAGCAGTTACGGGCCTAGCAGGCGAGAGACCCAGTACTTC
TRBD2 . TRBJ2-7 TRBV7-2 CASSLGSSGSYEQYF TGTGCCAGCAGCTTAGGGTCTAGCGGGAGTTACGAGCAGTACTTC
. . TRBJ2-7 TRBV11-2 CASRRGEEQYF TGTGCCAGCAGGCGAGGAGAAGAGCAGTACTTC
. . TRBJ1-1 TRBV6-1 CATSSSWEGKSEAFF TGTGCCACCTCTTCCTCCTGGGAGGGGAAATCTGAAGCTTTCTTT
TRBD1 . TRBJ1-2 TRBV15 CATSTWDRPEANYGYTF TGTGCCACCAGCACTTGGGACAGGCCTGAGGCTAACTATGGCTACACCTTC
TRBD1 . TRBJ1-2 TRBV5-4 CASSWDRGSYGYTF TGTGCCAGCAGTTGGGACAGGGGATCCTATGGCTACACCTTC
. . TRBJ2-2 TRBV15 CATSGPLSGGTFGTGELFF TGTGCCACCAGCGGTCCCCTCTCCGGCGGTACCTTTGGGACCGGGGAGCTGTTTTTT
TRBD1 . TRBJ1-2 TRBV27 CASSLDASQGAIYGYTF TGTGCCAGCAGTTTAGATGCTAGCCAGGGGGCCATCTATGGCTACACCTTC
. once TRBJ1-2 TRBV7-3 CASSLSGGLYGYTF TGTGCCAGCAGCTTATCGGGGGGACTCTATGGCTACACCTTC
TRBD1 . TRBJ2-7 TRBV4-2 CASSQGDRALSEQYF TGTGCCAGCAGCCAAGGCGACAGGGCATTATCCGAGCAGTACTTC
. . TRBJ2-7 TRBV13 CASSQKDGTRTYEQYF TGTGCCAGCAGCCAAAAGGACGGGACAAGGACCTACGAGCAGTACTTC
TRBD1 . TRBJ2-7 TRBV4-2 CASSQGETGVPYEQYF TGTGCCAGCAGCCAAGGCGAGACAGGGGTTCCCTACGAGCAGTACTTC
. . TRBJ2-1 TRBV7-9 CASSLDGNYNEQFF TGTGCCAGCAGCTTAGACGGGAATTACAATGAGCAGTTCTTC
TRBD2 few TRBJ2-7 TRBV5-6 CASSSWTSPDEQYF TGTGCCAGCAGCTCGTGGACTAGTCCCGACGAGCAGTACTTC
. few TRBJ2-1 TRBV7-9 CASSPAWSTYNEQFF TGTGCCAGCAGCCCAGCATGGAGCACCTACAATGAGCAGTTCTTC
TRBD1 . TRBJ1-5 TRBV30 CAWDRGRNQPQHF TGTGCCTGGGACAGGGGAAGAAATCAGCCCCAGCATTTT
TRBD2 . TRBJ2-3 TRBV28 CASSGGEGGSTDTQYF TGTGCCAGCAGTGGGGGGGAGGGTGGCAGCACAGATACGCAGTATTTT
. few TRBJ1-3 TRBV7-9 CAGGGLGSGNTIYF TGTGCCGGCGGGGGTCTGGGGTCTGGAAACACCATATATTTT
. . TRBJ1-4 TRBV5-1 CASSLAPGLGEKLFF TGCGCCAGCAGCTTGGCCCCAGGTTTGGGCGAAAAACTGTTTTTT
TRBD1 . TRBJ1-2 TRBV10-3 CAISEPGQGDTNYGYTF TGTGCCATCAGTGAGCCGGGACAGGGCGATACTAACTATGGCTACACCTTC
. few TRBJ1-5 TRBV28 CASSSSSYRVFWGQPQHF TGTGCCAGCAGCTCCTCATCATACAGGGTATTTTGGGGTCAGCCCCAGCATTTT
. . TRBJ1-1 TRBV29-1 CSVAVGAGTEAFF TGCAGCGTTGCGGTAGGGGCCGGCACTGAAGCTTTCTTT
. . TRBJ1-4 TRBV4-1 CASSPKTPRTNEKLFF TGCGCCAGCAGCCCAAAAACCCCGCGGACTAATGAAAAACTGTTTTTT
TRBD2 . TRBJ2-3 TRBV6-1 CASREQPGLAQDTQYF TGTGCCAGCAGAGAACAGCCGGGACTAGCTCAAGATACGCAGTATTTT
. . TRBJ2-7 TRBV18 CASSVRGGDDEQYF TGTGCCAGCTCAGTCAGGGGCGGTGATGACGAGCAGTACTTC
. . TRBJ1-2 TRBV27 CASSPGGGVGYGYTF TGTGCCAGCAGCCCCGGGGGAGGGGTAGGCTATGGCTACACCTTC